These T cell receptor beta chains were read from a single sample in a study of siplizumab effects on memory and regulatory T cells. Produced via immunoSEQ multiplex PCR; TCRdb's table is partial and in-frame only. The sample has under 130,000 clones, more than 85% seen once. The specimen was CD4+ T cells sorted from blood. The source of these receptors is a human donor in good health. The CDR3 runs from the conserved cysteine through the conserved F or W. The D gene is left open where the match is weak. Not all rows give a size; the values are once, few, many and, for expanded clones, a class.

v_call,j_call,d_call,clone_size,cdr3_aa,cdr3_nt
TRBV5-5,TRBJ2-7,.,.,CASSAQHYEQYF,TGTGCCAGCAGCGCCCAACACTACGAGCAGTACTTC
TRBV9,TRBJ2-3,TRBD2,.,CASSVGNSGSTDTQYF,TGTGCCAGCAGCGTAGGGAATAGCGGGAGCACAGATACGCAGTATTTT
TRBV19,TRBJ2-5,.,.,CASRGGARGAQYF,TGTGCCAGTAGGGGGGGAGCCAGGGGAGCCCAGTACTTC
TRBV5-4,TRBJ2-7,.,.,CASSSRLGPTEQYF,TGTGCCAGCAGCTCGAGACTAGGCCCCACCGAGCAGTACTTC
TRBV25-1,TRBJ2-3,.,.,CASSPRIVGTQYF,TGTGCCAGCAGTCCTCGGATCGTCGGAACGCAGTATTTT
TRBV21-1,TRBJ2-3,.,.,CASSARTSGRADTQYF,TGTGCCAGCAGCGCACGGACTAGCGGGAGGGCAGATACGCAGTATTTT
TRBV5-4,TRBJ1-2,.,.,CASSQGGSYNYGYTF,TGTGCCAGCAGCCAAGGGGGGAGTTACAACTATGGCTACACCTTC
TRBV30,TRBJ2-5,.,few,CAWNPWTQGQETQYF,TGTGCCTGGAACCCCTGGACCCAGGGGCAAGAGACCCAGTACTTC
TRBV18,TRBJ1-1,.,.,CASSPIGGTEAFF,TGTGCCAGCTCACCGATAGGTGGCACTGAAGCTTTCTTT
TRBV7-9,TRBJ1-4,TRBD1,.,CASSLEGPNRGGEKLFF,TGTGCCAGCAGCTTAGAAGGCCCCAACAGGGGGGGTGAAAAACTGTTTTTT
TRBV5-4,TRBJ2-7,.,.,CASSLVGKEDEQYF,TGTGCCAGCAGCTTGGTGGGGAAGGAGGACGAGCAGTACTTC
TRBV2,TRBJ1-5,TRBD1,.,CASSQARGEQPQHF,TGTGCCAGCAGTCAGGCCAGGGGGGAACAGCCCCAGCATTTT
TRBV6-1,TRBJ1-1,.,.,CASSERGAAGTEAFF,TGTGCCAGCAGTGAAAGAGGGGCCGCCGGCACTGAAGCTTTCTTT
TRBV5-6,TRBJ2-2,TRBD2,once,CASRSGANTGELFF,TGTGCCAGCCGGAGCGGGGCGAACACCGGGGAGCTGTTTTTT
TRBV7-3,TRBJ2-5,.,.,CASSLMARTGETQYF,TGTGCCAGCAGCTTAATGGCTAGGACCGGAGAGACCCAGTACTTC
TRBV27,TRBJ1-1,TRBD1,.,CASSFDRENTEAFF,TGTGCCAGCAGTTTCGACAGGGAGAACACTGAAGCTTTCTTT